The 5 T cell receptor beta chains below were found in one sample sequenced in a study of beta chain features in type 1 diabetes listed by TCRdb under 2018. Points the paper makes about the study in general: In all four CD4+ subsets, TCRB CDR3 length was moderately but significantly shorter in type 1 diabetes patients.

These receptors' targets are unknown. To prepare the library, the immunoSEQ multiplex PCR assay was applied. The High Capacity cDNA Reverse Transcription Kit was used to reverse transcribe all of the isolated RNA, meaning that expressed TCRB transcripts were what got sequenced. Entries here come from immuneACCESS through TCRdb and include only in-frame sequences with V and J called. Some clones fail to appear in such tables; in the studies checked, an unresolved V gene covers under half of the shortfall, and the cause of the remainder is unknown. The sample has about 170,000 clones on record, 7.5% to 8.5% of them singletons. Of the sample, under 0.55% is held by the ten largest clones. The material sequenced was central memory CD4+ T cells from blood. These receptors were obtained from a man aged 18 to 30 with type 1 diabetes.

This clone has only a few counts. The V and J genes are TRBV2 and TRBJ2-1, with TRBD2 identical over 8 bases. The CDR3 contains 14 residues. The germline gives CDR1 SNHLY, CDR2 FYNNEI. The V and J ends lost 6 bases and 4 bases, in that order; junction bases with no gene match: 5. The CDR3 region is CASSPGLGYNEQFF. CDR3 in DNA: TGTGCCAGCAGCCCGGGACTAGGGTACAATGAGCAGTTCTTC.

The rearrangement uses TRBV7-2 and TRBJ1-3; D ambiguous. Trimming removed 5 bases at V and 10 bases at J, with 15 bases between. From germline, CDR1 is SGHTA and CDR2 FQGNSA. The CDR3 consists of 13 residues. CDR3 sequence (DNA): TGTGCCAGCAGCGCCGGGGAGGGATGGACCATATATTTT. Translation: CASSAGEGWTIYF.

This clone has a count of ten or more. Distinct nucleotide sequences in the sample also encode this CDR3. The CDR3 loop reads CASSVQGNTGELFF. The CDR3 DNA reads as TGTGCCAGCAGCGTTCAGGGAAACACCGGGGAGCTGTTTTTT. This chain connects TRBV9 to TRBJ2-2; TRBD1 is a possible D gene (5 bases). Trimming removed 2 bases at V and 2 bases at J, with 7 bases between. Germline V gene sequence: CDR1 SGDLS, CDR2 YYNGEE. This CDR3 is built from 14 residues.

The table lists this clone with a few counts. The CDR3 reads CASSLGGEQETQYF. CDR3 coding DNA: TGTGCCAGCAGCTTAGGAGGAGAGCAAGAGACCCAGTACTTC. V gene TRBV7-2 combines with J gene TRBJ2-5; no firm D call. V lost 1 base, J lost 2 bases, and 8 bases lay in between. Per the germline V gene, CDR1 is SGHTA and CDR2 is FQGNSA. The CDR3 contains 14 residues.

There are a few counts of this clone. The chain is built from TRBV7-2 and TRBJ1-1, with TRBD1 as a possible D gene (5 bases). The CDR3 contains 15 residues. Per germline, CDR1 SGHTA and CDR2 FQGNSA. V was clipped by 5 bases and J by 1 base, with 14 bases between them. CDR3 sequence reads: CASSRNGGRNTEAFF. The DNA of the CDR3 is TGTGCCAGCAGCCGAAATGGGGGGAGGAACACTGAAGCTTTCTTT.